This T cell receptor (beta chain) was found in a study of cytomegalovirus exposure and HLA in healthy donors. CDR1 GTSNPN and CDR2 SVGIG come from the germline V gene (reference sequence). With 1 base removed from V and 8 bases from J, the gap between germline ends came to 8 bases. The CDR3 spans 12 residues. PCR employed 60 Vbeta and 13 Jbeta primers. Assay used: immunoSEQ multiplex PCR; TCRdb lists only in-frame clones, some missing. This sample yields about 81,000 clones, of which about 80% are seen a single time; 3% belongs to the top ten. The TCR sequence derives from a man aged 45-65 years in good health and CMV-seropositive. V usage is TRBV30 and J usage is TRBJ1-4; a weak D match, TRBD1 (5 bases). The specimen was PBMCs. Written as DNA, the CDR3 is TGTGCCTGGAGTGGCGGGGGGGAAAAACTGTTTTTT. Its translation: CAWSGGGEKLFF.